A single sample gave rise to the 29 T cell receptor beta chains below, sequenced in a study of blood T cell repertoires in COVID-19. This table comes from immunoSEQ multiplex PCR, and its TCRdb copy is limited to in-frame clones, with some not included. The sample yields approximately 330,000 clones, about 91% seen once. The sample comprised peripheral blood. These receptors were collected from a man aged 25-45 years with COVID-19, enrolled during active disease.

CDR3 sequence (DNA): TGTGCCAGCAGTTTCGGACAGGGGCGGGATACGCAGTATTTT. Translating gives CASSFGQGRDTQYF. V gene TRBV28 combines with J gene TRBJ2-3, with 9 bases aligning to TRBD1. Germline CDR1 is MDHEN and CDR2 is SYDVKM. This CDR3 is built from 14 residues. With V trimmed by 3 bases and J by 6 bases, 4 bases remained unmatched.

The chain is built from TRBV7-8 and TRBJ2-3, with 8 positions matching TRBD2. The germline gives CDR1 SGHVS, CDR2 FQNEAQ. This CDR3 comprises 16 residues. Trimming took 2 bases from V and 6 from J; bases not matched to a gene: 10. CDR3 sequence: CASSLLGTRGRDTQYF. CDR3 coding DNA: TGTGCCAGCAGCTTACTAGGGACTAGGGGAAGGGATACGCAGTATTTT.

J is TRBJ1-1 and V is TRBV28; 7 nucleotides line up with TRBD1. The germline V gene has CDR1 MDHEN and CDR2 SYDVKM. V dropped 4 bases and J dropped 4; count of bases not matched to a gene: 9. The CDR3 runs to 15 residues. The CDR3 DNA is TGTGCCAGCAGTTCCTCCATTCAGGGGGGCACTGAAGCTTTCTTT. The encoded protein is CASSSSIQGGTEAFF.

The gene calls are TRBV9 and TRBJ1-5; 9 positions match TRBD1. CDR3 length equals 13 residues. CDR1 and CDR2 (germline): SGDLS, YYNGEE. The V gene end was trimmed by 4 bases and the J gene end by 9 bases; junction bases not matched to a gene: 5. CDR3 sequence reads: CASSKGTGTPQHF. DNA for the CDR3: TGTGCCAGCAGCAAAGGGACAGGGACGCCCCAGCATTTT.

J is TRBJ2-3 and V is TRBV14; D possibly corresponds to TRBD1 (6 bases). CDR3 size: 19 residues. The V end lost 0 bases, the J end lost 1 base, and 20 bases lay between the germline ends. Germline CDR1 SGHDN, CDR2 FVKESK. This chain's CDR3 is CASSQEGSVGARGTDTQYF. The DNA of the CDR3 is TGTGCCAGCAGCCAAGAGGGCAGTGTGGGGGCGCGAGGCACAGATACGCAGTATTTT. Full variable domain (rest looked up from reference TRBV14 and TRBJ2-3): EAGVTQFPSHSVIEKGQTVTLRCDPISGHDNLYWYRRVMGKEIKFLLHFVKESKQDESGMPNNRFLAERTGGTYSTLKVQPAELEDSGVYFCASSQEGSVGARGTDTQYFGPGTRLTVL.

The chain employs TRBV5-6 and TRBJ1-1; 9 bases map to TRBD1. The CDR3 runs 15 residues. Germline V gene sequence: CDR1 SGHDT, CDR2 YYEEEE. J was trimmed by 1 base and V by 2 bases; bases with no gene match: 3. The CDR3 protein is CASSFMGQGNTEAFF. For the CDR3, the DNA is TGTGCCAGCAGCTTCATGGGACAGGGGAACACTGAAGCTTTCTTT. The entire variable domain, with the rest obtained from reference TRBV5-6 and TRBJ1-1, is as follows: DAGVTQSPTHLIKTRGQQVTLRCSPKSGHDTVSWYQQALGQGPQFIFQYYEEEERQRGNFPDRFSGHQFPNYSSELNVNALLLGDSALYLCASSFMGQGNTEAFFGQGTRLTVV.

The chain couples TRBV27 to TRBJ1-5; 8 bases map to TRBD1. The V and J ends lost 6 bases and 3 bases, in that order; junction bases with no gene match: 10. Germline V lookup: CDR1 MNHEY, CDR2 SMNVEV (reference sequence). The CDR3 has 16 amino acids. CDR3 region: CASRPRGPGSNQPQHF. The CDR3 DNA is TGTGCCAGCAGGCCCAGGGGGCCGGGGTCCAATCAGCCCCAGCATTTT.

A single count supports this clone. The rearrangement uses TRBV14 and TRBJ2-1, with 7 bases matching TRBD2. Germline V gene lookup returns CDR1 SGHDN and CDR2 FVKESK. V dropped 4 bases and J dropped 1; count of bases not matched to a gene: 4. This CDR3 region has 15 residues. This CDR3 reads CASSPYSGSYNEQFF. The DNA for the CDR3 is TGTGCCAGCAGCCCCTATAGCGGGTCCTACAATGAGCAGTTCTTC.

V is TRBV28 and J is TRBJ2-2; TRBD1 agrees at 8 bases. The CDR3 is made up of 15 amino acids. The V gene's germline CDR1 is MDHEN and CDR2 SYDVKM. The junction had 9 bases not matched to a gene; V was cut back by 5 bases and J by 7 bases. The CDR3 nucleotides read TGTGCCAGCAGTCCTCAGGGGGCGCAGGGCGGGGAGCTGTTTTTT. It encodes CASSPQGAQGGELFF.

The rearrangement links TRBV11-1 to TRBJ1-2; 11 bases are a match to TRBD1. Germline V gene lookup returns CDR1 SGHAT and CDR2 FQDESV (reference sequence). CDR3 length: 14 amino acids. The junction had 9 bases not matched to a gene; V was cut back by 6 bases and J by 9 bases. The CDR3 is CASRLSGQGASYTF. The CDR3, as DNA: TGTGCCAGCAGACTAAGCGGACAGGGGGCAAGCTACACCTTC.

The chain employs TRBV5-1 and TRBJ2-3; 7 positions agree with TRBD1. With V trimmed by 4 bases and J by 4 bases, 18 bases remained unmatched. Germline V gives CDR1 SGHRS, CDR2 YFSETQ. This CDR3 is built from 18 residues. CDR3 nucleotides: TGCGCCAGCAGCCTGCCGACAGGGAGCGCGGGTTTAGCAGATACGCAGTATTTT. It codes for CASSLPTGSAGLADTQYF. Based on the CDR3 plus reference TRBV5-1 and TRBJ2-3, the full variable domain is KAGVTQTPRYLIKTRGQQVTLSCSPISGHRSVSWYQQTPGQGLQFLFEYFSETQRNKGNFPGRFSGRQFSNSRSEMNVSTLELGDSALYLCASSLPTGSAGLADTQYFGPGTRLTVL.

The genes are TRBV7-2 and TRBJ1-6; D not certain. Germline lookup yields CDR1 SGHTA and CDR2 FQGNSA. The V gene lost 0 bases and the J gene lost 9 bases, with 6 bases spanning the gap. The CDR3 runs to 13 residues. The CDR3 DNA reads as TGTGCCAGCAGCTTAGCGGTCAGTTCACCCCTCCACTTT. Translation gives CASSLAVSSPLHF.

This chain joins TRBV4-3 and TRBJ2-3; a weak D match, TRBD1 (6 bases). The CDR3 covers 15 residues. Trimming shortened V by 5 bases and J by 1 base, and 13 bases separated the two germline ends. Germline CDR1 and CDR2: LGHNA and YSLEER. Written as DNA, the CDR3 is TGCGCCAGCAGCAAAGGGGACACCCGCACAGATACGCAGTATTTT. The encoded protein is CASSKGDTRTDTQYF.

This chain links TRBV5-4 with TRBJ2-7, with 7 bases matching TRBD1. The germline V gene encodes CDR1 SGHNT and CDR2 YYREEE (reference sequence). The CDR3 has 15 amino acids. Unmatched junction bases numbered 7, after V lost 3 bases and J lost 1 base. CDR3 DNA sequence: TGTGCCAGCAGCTCGACTTTGACAGGGTCCTACGAGCAGTACTTC. It encodes CASSSTLTGSYEQYF.

The chain is built from TRBV29-1 and TRBJ2-7; weak D call: TRBD2 (5 bases). Trimming cost V 4 bases and J 0 bases, with 22 bases left between them. Germline assignment: CDR1 SQVTM and CDR2 ANQGSEA. The CDR3 extends over 17 amino acids. The CDR3 nucleotides are TGCAGCGTTGGACGGGGTATTACCTCTCGTGGCTCCTACGAGCAGTACTTC. Protein: CSVGRGITSRGSYEQYF.

The rearrangement links TRBV5-1 to TRBJ2-2; TRBD2 might be the D (7 bases). V lost 5 bases, J lost 3 bases, and 11 bases lay in between. Germline V gene lookup returns CDR1 SGHRS and CDR2 YFSETQ. The CDR3 is 14 residues long. The CDR3 loop reads CASRGGRDTGELFF. CDR3 DNA sequence: TGCGCCAGCAGGGGGGGGCGCGACACCGGGGAGCTGTTTTTT.

The chain carries TRBV18 and TRBJ1-6; unclear D gene. V was pared by 2 bases and J by 9 bases, with 8 bases between. The CDR3 is 13 amino acids. CDR1 and CDR2 from the germline V gene are KGHSH and LQKENI. The CDR3, as DNA: TGTGCCAGCTCACCATCTTCTCGTTCACCCCTCCACTTT. This translates into CASSPSSRSPLHF.

The rearrangement uses TRBV29-1 and TRBJ1-1; D remains ambiguous. CDR3 length: 14 amino acids. Trimming took off 1 base at V and 2 bases at J, with 11 bases between the two ends. In germline, CDR1 is SQVTM, CDR2 ANQGSEA. The CDR3 DNA is TGCAGCGTTGAAGTGTGGAGGGTCAACACTGAAGCTTTCTTT. This translates into CSVEVWRVNTEAFF.

This rearrangement joins TRBV4-1 to TRBJ1-4; 9 nucleotides line up with TRBD1. The V segment lost 5 bases and the J segment 8 bases; nucleotides outside the gene matches: 6. This CDR3 region has 14 residues. The germline CDR1 and CDR2 sequences are MGHRA and YSYEKL. As DNA, the CDR3 is TGCGCCAGCAGCTCGGACAGGGGCGGGGAAAAACTGTTTTTT. Amino acid sequence: CASSSDRGGEKLFF.

The V gene is TRBV5-4, the J gene TRBJ2-7, with 15 bases aligning to TRBD2. The CDR3 has 17 amino acids. The germline V gene has CDR1 SGHNT and CDR2 YYREEE (reference sequence). V lost 4 bases, J lost 0 bases, and 5 bases stayed unmatched. The CDR3 DNA sequence: TGTGCCAGCAGCCCGGGACTAGCGGGAGGCCTCTCCTACGAGCAGTACTTC. Translating it yields CASSPGLAGGLSYEQYF.

The chain carries TRBV18 and TRBJ1-1; no clear D. With 6 bases removed from V and 3 bases from J, the gap between germline ends came to 11 bases. The length of the CDR3 is 13 residues. Germline lookup yields CDR1 KGHSH and CDR2 LQKENI. The CDR3 nucleotides read TGTGCCAGCTCCCCTAGGAGGGACACTGAAGCTTTCTTT. Amino acid sequence: CASSPRRDTEAFF.

This clone has only a few counts. The chain recombines TRBV4-2 with TRBJ1-4; 7 bases line up with TRBD1. From germline, CDR1 is LGHNA and CDR2 YNFKEQ. Trimming removed 8 bases from V and 1 base from J; junction bases left unmatched: 1. CDR3 size: 13 residues. The CDR3 is CASGQETNEKLFF. CDR3 coding DNA: TGTGCCAGCGGACAGGAAACTAATGAAAAACTGTTTTTT.

The rearrangement joins TRBV5-5 to TRBJ2-3; 16 bases map to TRBD2. Losses at the gene ends were 4 bases for V and 3 bases for J; bases not matched to a gene: 2. The length of the CDR3 is 16 residues. In germline, CDR1 is SGHKS, CDR2 YYEKEE (reference sequence). The CDR3 here is CASSPGLAGGTDTQYF. Here the CDR3 DNA reads TGTGCCAGCAGCCCGGGACTAGCGGGGGGGACAGATACGCAGTATTTT.

This chain joins TRBV28 and TRBJ2-7; 7 bases are a match to TRBD1. V lost 6 bases and J lost 6; bases outside the gene matches: 11. CDR3 length equals 14 residues. Germline lookup yields CDR1 MDHEN and CDR2 SYDVKM. The CDR3, as DNA: TGTGCCAGCAGACGGGACAGCGGATTTCCCGAGCAGTACTTC. Translating gives CASRRDSGFPEQYF.

The V call is TRBV5-6, the J call TRBJ2-1, with D possibly matching TRBD1 (7 bases). The germline V and J ends were trimmed by 3 bases and 4 bases, with 14 bases remaining between them. CDR3 length: 15 residues. Germline V lookup: CDR1 SGHDT, CDR2 YYEEEE. CDR3 amino acids: CASSSAGQRYNEQFF. CDR3 in DNA: TGTGCCAGCAGCTCGGCGGGACAGCGATACAATGAGCAGTTCTTC.

The V gene is TRBV20-1, the J gene TRBJ1-2; no reliable D call. V gave up 3 bases and J gave up 8 bases, with 7 bases separating them. This CDR3 is built from 10 residues. Looked up from germline, CDR1 is DFQATT and CDR2 is SNEGSKA (reference sequence). The CDR3 region has the DNA TGCAGTGCTAGTCCCCAGGGCTACACCTTC. It is translated as CSASPQGYTF.

The rearrangement links TRBV18 to TRBJ2-7; the match to TRBD1 covers 7 bases. The CDR3 is 14 amino acids. J lost 3 bases, V lost 5 bases, and 7 bases had no gene match. The germline V gene encodes CDR1 KGHSH and CDR2 LQKENI. CDR3 sequence: CASSSGTELYEQYF. In nucleotides, the CDR3 is TGTGCCAGCTCATCGGGGACAGAGCTCTACGAGCAGTACTTC. The complete variable domain, with remaining parts taken from reference TRBV18 and TRBJ2-7, reads NAGVMQNPRHLVRRRGQEARLRCSPMKGHSHVYWYRQLPEEGLKFMVYLQKENIIDESGMPKERFSAEFPKEGPSILRIQQVVRGDSAAYFCASSSGTELYEQYFGPGTRLTVT.

The genes are TRBV18 and TRBJ2-3; D possibly corresponds to TRBD1 (5 bases). CDR1 KGHSH and CDR2 LQKENI come from the germline V gene. V was cut by 2 bases and J by 1 base, with 16 bases left in between. This CDR3 contains 17 residues. CDR3 residues: CASSPVSTGWGTDTQYF. CDR3 coding DNA: TGTGCCAGCTCACCAGTTTCCACAGGTTGGGGCACAGATACGCAGTATTTT.

This rearrangement joins TRBV6-5 to TRBJ1-5; TRBD1 might be the D (6 bases). CDR3 length: 14 residues. Germline CDR1 MNHEY, CDR2 SVGAGI. V lost 6 bases to trimming and J lost 2 bases, with 11 bases between them. The CDR3 region has the DNA TGTGCCAGCAGCGGACAGTTAGGCAATCAGCCCCAGCATTTT. Amino acids: CASSGQLGNQPQHF.